This T cell receptor (beta chain) originates from a study of post-analysis software for immune sequencing data. Study-wide results and caveats: A few TRBV segments (TRBV5-6, TRBV5-1 and TRBV20-1 among them) occurred more frequently in patients than in controls. Strong co-clustering by F measure linked samples that shared a preparation batch.

Presence of unique molecular identifiers characterized the TCR beta cDNA libraries. From around 1 to 10 million T cells, 450,000 to 550,000 cDNA molecules were obtained. TCRdb passed the PCR reads through MiXCR, listing each CDR3 protein once. The data contain some 260,000 distinct CDR3 sequences, about 38% of them singletons. Many counts were recorded for this clonotype. The antigen is unknown. J gave up 8 bases and V 6 bases, and 11 bases lay outside the gene matches. Germline V gives CDR1 SQVTM, CDR2 ANQGSEA. CDR3 length equals 14 residues. Sequenced input: blood. The rearrangement joins TRBV29-1 to TRBJ1-5, with 9 bases aligning to TRBD1. This receptor was obtained from a girl aged 10-17 years with multiple sclerosis. CDR3: CSVGTGRTREPQHF. The CDR3 nucleotides are TGCAGCGTCGGGACAGGGAGAACGCGTGAGCCCCAGCATTTT.